A selection of T cell receptor beta chains follows, all from one sample in a study of blood T cell repertoires in COVID-19. Produced via immunoSEQ multiplex PCR; TCRdb's table is partial and in-frame only. The sample carries roughly 190,000 clones, about 78% recorded once. The sample consisted of peripheral blood. Receptors originate from a woman between 45 and 65 years old with active or convalescent COVID-19. Both conserved end residues are part of each CDR3. A D gene is named only where the DNA matches it firmly. Clone size is given for some rows only: seen once, a few or many times, or a class if the clone is expanded.

J gene: TRBJ2-7; D gene: TRBD2; clone size: -; V gene: TRBV9; CDR3 DNA: TGTGCCAGCAGCGTGGGCGGTGGACTAGCGGAGACCTACGAGCAGTACTTC; CDR3 protein: CASSVGGGLAETYEQYF
J gene: TRBJ2-7; D gene: -; clone size: -; V gene: TRBV6-5; CDR3 DNA: TGTGCCAGTAGCCAGGGGGGCTCCTACGAGCAGTACTTC; CDR3 protein: CASSQGGSYEQYF
J gene: TRBJ2-6; D gene: TRBD1; clone size: -; V gene: TRBV30; CDR3 DNA: TGTGCCTGGAGTAGGGGACAGTGGTTATCTGGGGCCAACGTCCTGACTTTC; CDR3 protein: CAWSRGQWLSGANVLTF
J gene: TRBJ1-1; D gene: -; clone size: -; V gene: TRBV2; CDR3 DNA: TGTGCCAGCAGCCTAAGGGGACACCGGACTGAAGCTTTCTTT; CDR3 protein: CASSLRGHRTEAFF
J gene: TRBJ1-5; D gene: -; clone size: many; V gene: TRBV30; CDR3 DNA: TGTGCCTGGAGTGTACGGTGGGCTGGTGGGAATCAGCCCCAGCATTTT; CDR3 protein: CAWSVRWAGGNQPQHF
J gene: TRBJ2-1; D gene: -; clone size: -; V gene: TRBV1; CDR3 DNA: TGCACCAGCAGCCAAGCGCTAGCGCCCGAGCAGTTCTTC; CDR3 protein: CTSSQALAPEQFF
J gene: TRBJ2-7; D gene: TRBD2; clone size: -; V gene: TRBV6-2/TRBV6-3; CDR3 DNA: TGTGCCAGCAGTTTCCAGCTAGCGGGAGTCTACGAGCAGTACTTC; CDR3 protein: CASSFQLAGVYEQYF
J gene: TRBJ1-1; D gene: TRBD1; clone size: -; V gene: TRBV7-8; CDR3 DNA: TGTGCCAGCAGCTTTGACAGGGCGCTCACTGAAGCTTTCTTT; CDR3 protein: CASSFDRALTEAFF
J gene: TRBJ2-2; D gene: TRBD1; clone size: -; V gene: TRBV2; CDR3 DNA: TGTGCCAGCAGGCCGGACAGGGGGAACACCGGGGAGCTGTTTTTT; CDR3 protein: CASRPDRGNTGELFF
J gene: TRBJ2-7; D gene: TRBD2; clone size: -; V gene: TRBV19; CDR3 DNA: TGTGCCAGTAGTATCGGGACTAGCGGCACCTACGAGCAGTACTTC; CDR3 protein: CASSIGTSGTYEQYF